A single TCR beta chain is shown here with its context. With 60 Vbeta and 13 Jbeta primers, the PCR was carried out. Some clones are missing from TCRdb's copy, which holds only in-frame ones; the method was immunoSEQ multiplex PCR. Of about 86,000 clones listed, 75% to 80% were seen once; the top ten hold 6%. This sample was taken from a study of cytomegalovirus exposure and HLA in healthy donors. CDR1 MNHEY and CDR2 SVGAGI come from the germline V gene. Trimming pared 2 bases from V and 4 bases from J, leaving 6 bases between. There are 12 residues in the CDR3. This chain connects TRBV6-5 to TRBJ2-7; D remains ambiguous. The sequencing sample was made of PBMCs. The source is a female donor in good health and CMV-seronegative. CDR3 amino acids: CASSYNFYEQYF. The CDR3 region has the DNA TGTGCCAGCAGTTACAACTTTTACGAGCAGTACTTC.